This TCR beta chain was captured in a study of blood T cell repertoires in COVID-19. Study context: Whether acute or convalescent, the COVID-19 samples came from the United States, Italy and Spain. T cells, B-cell-depleted T cells, or PBMCs supplied cDNA or gDNA.

Patients from Seattle were sampled longitudinally, starting during active infection. Per the original methods: Scientists estimated how many nucleated cells there were by amplifying reference gene primers. TCRdb's copy holds only in-frame clones and misses some; the assay was immunoSEQ multiplex PCR. The DNA gave D and trimming, while V, J and clone size come from that table. This table has about 250,000 clones, more than 65% appearing once. In germline, CDR1 is MRHNA, CDR2 SNTAGT. This CDR3 contains 14 residues. V gave up 5 bases and J gave up 7 bases, with 15 bases separating them. Specimen: peripheral blood. The clonotype comes from a person between 65 and 79 years old with COVID-19, enrolled during active disease. The V gene is TRBV6-4, the J gene TRBJ1-5, with TRBD1 as a possible D gene (6 bases). The CDR3 loop is CASSPQGGVQPQHF. In DNA form, the CDR3 reads TGTGCCAGCAGTCCACAAGGGGGAGTGCAGCCCCAGCATTTT.